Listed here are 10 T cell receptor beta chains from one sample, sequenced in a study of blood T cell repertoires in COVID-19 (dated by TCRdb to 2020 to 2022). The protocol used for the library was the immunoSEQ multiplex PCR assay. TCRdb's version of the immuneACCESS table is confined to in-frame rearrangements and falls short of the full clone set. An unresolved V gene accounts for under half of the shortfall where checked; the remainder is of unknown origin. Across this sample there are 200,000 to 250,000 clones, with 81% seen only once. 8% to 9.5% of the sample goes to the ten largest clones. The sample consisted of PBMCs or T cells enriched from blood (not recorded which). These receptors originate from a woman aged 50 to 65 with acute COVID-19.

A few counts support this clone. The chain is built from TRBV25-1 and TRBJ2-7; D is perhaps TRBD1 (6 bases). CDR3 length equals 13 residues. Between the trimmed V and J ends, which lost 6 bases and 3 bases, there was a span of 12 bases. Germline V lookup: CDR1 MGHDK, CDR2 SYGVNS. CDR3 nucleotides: TGTGCCAGCAGATCGGTCAGGGGCTACGAGCAGTACTTC. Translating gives CASRSVRGYEQYF.

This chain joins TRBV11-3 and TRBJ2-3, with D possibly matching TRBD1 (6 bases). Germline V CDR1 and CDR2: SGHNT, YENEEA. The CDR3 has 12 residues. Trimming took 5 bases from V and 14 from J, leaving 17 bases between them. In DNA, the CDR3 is TGTGCCAGCAGCCACCTAGAACAGGGTCGGTATTTT. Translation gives CASSHLEQGRYF.

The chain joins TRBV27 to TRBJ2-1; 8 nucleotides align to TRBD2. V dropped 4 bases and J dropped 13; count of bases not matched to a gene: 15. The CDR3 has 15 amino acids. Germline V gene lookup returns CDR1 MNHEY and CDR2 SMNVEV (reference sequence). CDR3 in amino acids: CASSSGGLAESLQFF. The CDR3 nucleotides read TGTGCCAGCAGTTCGGGCGGACTAGCCGAGTCACTACAGTTCTTC.

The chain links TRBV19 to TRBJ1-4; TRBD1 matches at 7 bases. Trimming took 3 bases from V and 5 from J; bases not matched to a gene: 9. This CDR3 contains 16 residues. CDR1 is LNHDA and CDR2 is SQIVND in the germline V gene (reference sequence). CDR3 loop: CASSMPEGARNEKLFF. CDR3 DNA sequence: TGTGCCAGTAGTATGCCCGAGGGGGCGAGGAATGAAAAACTGTTTTTT.

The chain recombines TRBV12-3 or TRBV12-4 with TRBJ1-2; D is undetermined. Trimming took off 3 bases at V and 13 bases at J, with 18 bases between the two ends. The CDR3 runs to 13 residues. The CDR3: CASSLVGSSSATF. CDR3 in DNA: TGTGCCAGCAGTTTGGTGGGGAGTAGTTCGGCCACCTTC.

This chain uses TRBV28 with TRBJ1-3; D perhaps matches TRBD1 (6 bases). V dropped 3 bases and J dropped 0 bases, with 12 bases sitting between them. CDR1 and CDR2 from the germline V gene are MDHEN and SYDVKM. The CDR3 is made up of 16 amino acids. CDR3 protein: CASSFNTGSSGNTIYF. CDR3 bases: TGTGCCAGCAGTTTTAATACAGGGAGCTCTGGAAACACCATATATTTT.

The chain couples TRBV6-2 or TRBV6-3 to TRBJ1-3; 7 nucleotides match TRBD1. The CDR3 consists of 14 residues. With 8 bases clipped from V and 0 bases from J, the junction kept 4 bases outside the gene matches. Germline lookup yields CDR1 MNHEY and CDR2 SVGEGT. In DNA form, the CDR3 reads TGTGCCAGCCGCCGGACAGGCTCTGGAAACACCATATATTTT. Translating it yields CASRRTGSGNTIYF.

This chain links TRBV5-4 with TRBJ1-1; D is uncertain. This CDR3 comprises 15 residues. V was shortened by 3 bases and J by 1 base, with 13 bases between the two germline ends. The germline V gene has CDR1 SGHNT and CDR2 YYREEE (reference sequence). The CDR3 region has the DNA TGTGCCAGCAGCTCCTCCAACGCGGGGAACACTGAAGCTTTCTTT. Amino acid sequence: CASSSSNAGNTEAFF.

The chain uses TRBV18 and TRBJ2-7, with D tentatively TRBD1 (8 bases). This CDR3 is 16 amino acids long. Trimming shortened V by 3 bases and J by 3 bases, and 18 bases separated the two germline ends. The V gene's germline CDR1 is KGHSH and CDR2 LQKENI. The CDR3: CASSPGRGTGDYEQYF. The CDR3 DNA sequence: TGTGCCAGCTCACCTGGGAGGGGGACAGGCGACTACGAGCAGTACTTC.

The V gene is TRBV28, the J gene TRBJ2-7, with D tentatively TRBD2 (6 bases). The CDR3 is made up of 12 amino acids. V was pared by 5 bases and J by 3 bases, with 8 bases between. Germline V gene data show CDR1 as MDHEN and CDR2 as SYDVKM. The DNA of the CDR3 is TGTGCCAGCAGTAGGACTAACTACGAGCAGTACTTC. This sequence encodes CASSRTNYEQYF.